These 23 T cell receptor beta chains came from one sample sequenced in a study of T cell changes during pregnancy in multiple sclerosis. The table came from immunoSEQ multiplex PCR; TCRdb's copy has only in-frame clones and leaves some out. Of some 70,000 clones listed, less than 95% are singletons. Material: peripheral blood, obtained in the second trimester of pregnancy. These receptors all come from a female donor with multiple sclerosis, enrolled in a pregnancy study.

This chain links TRBV7-2 with TRBJ2-5, with 8 positions matching TRBD2. The length of the CDR3 is 14 residues. V lost 4 bases and J lost 5; bases outside the gene matches: 6. The germline V gene has CDR1 SGHTA and CDR2 FQGNSA. As DNA, the CDR3 is TGTGCCAGCAGCTCGTCGGGGGGGCGCGAGACCCAGTACTTC. It translates to CASSSSGGRETQYF.

J is TRBJ2-5 and V is TRBV9, with 8 bases matching TRBD1. Germline assignment: CDR1 SGDLS and CDR2 YYNGEE. CDR3 length equals 16 residues. Germline trimming cut 3 bases from V and 1 base from J; bases unmatched to any gene: 8. For the CDR3, the DNA is TGTGCCAGCAGCGCGCGCTCGGGACAGGTCCAAGAGACCCAGTACTTC. Protein: CASSARSGQVQETQYF.

Details on this clone: Additional DNA sequences in this sample encode the identical CDR3. The chain joins TRBV7-2 to TRBJ1-5, with 8 bases matching TRBD1. Germline V CDR1 and CDR2: SGHTA, FQGNSA. This CDR3 contains 15 residues. Trimming took 4 bases from V and 3 from J; bases not matched to a gene: 5. CDR3 nucleotides: TGTGCCAGCAGCTGGACAGGGTCCGACAATCAGCCCCAGCATTTT. It translates to CASSWTGSDNQPQHF.

The chain uses TRBV5-4 and TRBJ1-1, with D possibly TRBD1 on 6 matching bases. Per germline, CDR1 SGHNT and CDR2 YYREEE (reference sequence). The germline V and J ends were trimmed by 3 bases and 6 bases, with 15 bases remaining between them. CDR3 length: 14 residues. CDR3 amino acids: CASSSDQGRAEAFF. The CDR3 region has the DNA TGTGCCAGCAGCTCCGACCAGGGGAGGGCTGAAGCTTTCTTT.

This rearrangement joins TRBV2 to TRBJ1-5; 9 bases line up with TRBD1. Germline trimming cut 11 bases from V and 5 bases from J; bases unmatched to any gene: 10. The germline gives CDR1 SNHLY, CDR2 FYNNEI. The CDR3 is 14 amino acids. The chain's CDR3 is CAGSNGQGYQPQHF. CDR3 in DNA: TGTGCCGGTTCTAATGGACAGGGGTATCAGCCCCAGCATTTT.

This chain joins TRBV13 and TRBJ1-2; the match to TRBD1 covers 10 bases. In germline, CDR1 is PRHDT, CDR2 FYEKMQ (reference sequence). The CDR3 sequence is 14 residues long. Trimming removed 7 bases from V and 4 bases from J; junction bases left unmatched: 6. The CDR3 nucleotides read TGTGCCAGCAACGACAGGGGGCGCCCCTATGGCTACACCTTC. Encoded protein: CASNDRGRPYGYTF.

V usage is TRBV5-4 and J usage is TRBJ2-7; 7 bases fit TRBD1. The CDR3 runs to 17 residues. Germline CDR1 SGHNT, CDR2 YYREEE (reference sequence). Losses at the gene ends were 3 bases for V and 3 bases for J; bases not matched to a gene: 15. The CDR3 here is CASSSGTVAPNVYEQYF. DNA of the CDR3: TGTGCCAGCAGCTCCGGGACAGTGGCGCCCAATGTCTACGAGCAGTACTTC.

The chain joins TRBV6-5 to TRBJ1-2; TRBD1 is a possible D gene (5 bases). This CDR3 comprises 11 residues. Trimming left V 10 bases short and J 3 bases short, with 9 bases between. Germline CDR1 reads MNHEY; CDR2 reads SVGAGI. CDR3 sequence (DNA): TGTGCCACCAGGACATACTATGGCTACACCTTC. Its protein is CATRTYYGYTF.

The chain joins TRBV11-2 to TRBJ2-2; possibly TRBD2 for D (6 bases). This CDR3 has 15 amino acids. V lost 5 bases to trimming and J lost 3 bases, with 13 bases between them. CDR1 and CDR2 (germline): SGHAT, FQNNGV. As DNA, the CDR3 is TGTGCCAGCAGCCTCGCGGGACCCTACACCGGGGAGCTGTTTTTT. Translation gives CASSLAGPYTGELFF.

This sequence joins TRBV7-7 and TRBJ2-1; the match to TRBD2 covers 11 bases. Per germline, CDR1 SSHAT and CDR2 FNYEAQ (reference sequence). Trimming cost V 1 base and J 7 bases; bases outside gene matches: 6. This CDR3 contains 16 residues. The CDR3 DNA reads as TGTGCCAGCAGCTTAGGCCTAGCGGGGGGAGGGAATGAGCAGTTCTTC. Translation: CASSLGLAGGGNEQFF.

The chain couples TRBV9 to TRBJ2-1; 8 bases align to TRBD2. The germline V gene has CDR1 SGDLS and CDR2 YYNGEE. This CDR3 is 16 amino acids long. V lost 1 base, J lost 3 bases, and 6 bases stayed unmatched. CDR3 bases: TGTGCCAGCAGCGTACTGCCGGGGGGGGGCTACAATGAGCAGTTCTTC. This translates into CASSVLPGGGYNEQFF.

The J gene is TRBJ2-1, the V gene TRBV7-3; weak D call: TRBD2 (5 bases). Germline V lookup: CDR1 SGHTA, CDR2 FQGTGA. The V and J ends lost 5 bases and 5 bases respectively, with 19 bases between them. The CDR3 runs 16 residues. Written as DNA, the CDR3 is TGTGCCAGCAGCCCACAAGGAACGCTGGAGGACAATGAGCAGTTCTTC. This codes for CASSPQGTLEDNEQFF.

The CDR3, as DNA: TGTGCCAGCAGCTTACTCGAGACCCAGTACTTC. This sequence encodes CASSLLETQYF. This chain joins TRBV7-9 and TRBJ2-5; no firm D call. With 2 bases removed from V and 5 bases from J, the gap between germline ends came to 3 bases. This CDR3 is 11 amino acids long. The germline CDR1 and CDR2 sequences are SEHNR and FQNEAQ (reference sequence).

This chain connects TRBV9 to TRBJ1-2; D is possibly TRBD1 (5 bases). Germline CDR1 SGDLS, CDR2 YYNGEE. V lost 4 bases and J 8 bases, leaving 21 bases between the germline ends. The CDR3 extends over 15 amino acids. Here the CDR3 DNA reads TGTGCCAGCAGCTCTCGCCCCGGCGGCCCAGGGGGCTACACCTTC. Translation gives CASSSRPGGPGGYTF.

The gene calls are TRBV15 and TRBJ2-3; D is perhaps TRBD2 (5 bases). Germline V gene data show CDR1 as LNHNV and CDR2 as YYDKDF (reference sequence). Trimming took 1 base from V and 4 from J, leaving 9 bases between them. The CDR3 spans 14 residues. The CDR3 is CATSRAGSADTQYF. As DNA, the CDR3 is TGTGCCACCAGCAGAGCGGGGTCGGCAGATACGCAGTATTTT.

This clone was detected ten times or more. The rearrangement uses TRBV6-4 and TRBJ2-3; D possibly corresponds to TRBD2 (6 bases). This CDR3 region has 13 residues. V was clipped by 4 bases and J by 2 bases, with 7 bases between them. Per the germline V gene, CDR1 is MRHNA and CDR2 is SNTAGT. CDR3 loop: CASSASDTDTQYF. The CDR3 DNA is TGTGCCAGCAGTGCTAGCGACACAGATACGCAGTATTTT.

The chain joins TRBV19 to TRBJ2-1; TRBD2 aligns across 8 bases. J gave up 0 bases and V 3 bases, and 4 bases lay outside the gene matches. Per germline, CDR1 LNHDA and CDR2 SQIVND (reference sequence). The CDR3 runs 16 residues. The CDR3 DNA sequence: TGTGCCAGTAGTATTTACGGGGGGGGCTCCTACAATGAGCAGTTCTTC. It specifies CASSIYGGGSYNEQFF.

This clone was seen a single time. The V and J genes are TRBV11-3 and TRBJ2-1; 9 bases line up with TRBD2. V trimming: 3 bases; J trimming: 8 bases; junction bases outside the gene matches: 8. The CDR3 loop spans 15 amino acids. Germline CDR1 is SGHNT and CDR2 is YENEEA. CDR3 protein: CASSLAGGEPHEQFF. CDR3 bases: TGTGCCAGCAGCTTGGCGGGGGGGGAGCCACATGAGCAGTTCTTC.

This clone was seen only once. The genes are TRBV4-3 and TRBJ1-1; D is undetermined. V gave up 3 bases and J gave up 10 bases, with 9 bases separating them. CDR3 length equals 11 residues. The germline CDR1 and CDR2 sequences are LGHNA and YSLEER. DNA for the CDR3: TGCGCCAGCAGCCAGTCCGACACAGCTTTCTTT. Translated: CASSQSDTAFF.

The CDR3 DNA sequence: TGTGCCAGCAGCTTGGGTAACGGGATGGAGACCCAGTACTTC. As protein: CASSLGNGMETQYF. The J gene is TRBJ2-5, the V gene TRBV11-2; a weak D match, TRBD2 (5 bases). The CDR3 covers 14 residues. The germline gives CDR1 SGHAT, CDR2 FQNNGV. Trimming removed 3 bases at V and 5 bases at J, with 13 bases between. The full variable domain, in which reference TRBV11-2 and TRBJ2-5 provide the parts outside the CDR3, is EAGVAQSPRYKIIEKRQSVAFWCNPISGHATLYWYQQILGQGPKLLIQFQNNGVVDDSQLPKDRFSAERLKGVDSTLKIQPAKLEDSAVYLCASSLGNGMETQYFGPGTRLLVL.

V is TRBV7-3 and J is TRBJ2-3, with unresolved D. The CDR3 is made up of 14 amino acids. V was clipped by 5 bases and J by 0 bases, with 9 bases between them. Germline V gives CDR1 SGHTA, CDR2 FQGTGA. The CDR3 loop reads CASSLLRSTDTQYF. The CDR3 nucleotides read TGTGCCAGCAGCCTACTTCGGAGCACAGATACGCAGTATTTT.

This clone was detected only a few times. This rearrangement joins TRBV2 to TRBJ1-2; 7 nucleotides agree with TRBD1. CDR1 is SNHLY and CDR2 is FYNNEI in the germline V gene. The CDR3 length is 11 residues. With 5 bases clipped from V and 14 bases from J, the junction kept 8 bases outside the gene matches. The CDR3 DNA reads as TGTGCCAGCAGTAGAGGGGGCCAGGGGACCTTC. Its translation: CASSRGGQGTF.

This chain uses TRBV6-4 with TRBJ2-5; no firm D call. Germline CDR1 is MRHNA and CDR2 is SNTAGT. This CDR3 is built from 14 residues. Trimming left V 3 bases short and J 5 bases short, with 13 bases between. CDR3 region: CASSETGSGETQYF. DNA for the CDR3: TGTGCCAGCAGTGAAACCGGGTCTGGGGAGACCCAGTACTTC.